The 17 T cell receptor beta chains given below trace back to one sample, sequenced in a study of T-cell memory formation after mild COVID-19. Each CDR3 protein gets one entry after TCRdb re-called the 5' RACE reads with MiXCR. The table shows 150,000 or so distinct CDR3 sequences, with almost 25% occurring only once. Sequencing was done on a sample of PBMCs or a T cell subset sorted from them (not recorded which). All receptors derive from an adult woman who had mild COVID-19 (a few samples of this study predate the infection). Cell type and time point are not known.

This clonotype was detected only a few times. This rearrangement joins TRBV5-6 to TRBJ1-2; weak D call: TRBD1 (5 bases). The germline V and J ends were trimmed by 0 bases and 0 bases, with 12 bases remaining between them. This CDR3 comprises 16 residues. From germline, CDR1 is SGHDT and CDR2 YYEEEE. CDR3 protein: CASSLDGEGANYGYTF. The DNA of the CDR3 is TGTGCCAGCAGCTTGGACGGGGAAGGGGCTAACTATGGCTACACCTTC.

This sequence joins TRBV7-9 and TRBJ1-2; possible D gene TRBD1, 5 bases. This CDR3 region has 15 residues. Germline loops: CDR1 SEHNR, CDR2 FQNEAQ (reference sequence). The ends were cut back, 4 bases at V and 2 bases at J, with 14 bases in the middle. As DNA, the CDR3 is TGTGCCAGCAGCTCCATCGGGGGAGGAAACTATGGCTACACCTTC. It codes for CASSSIGGGNYGYTF.

This clonotype was picked up a small number of times. V gene TRBV4-3 combines with J gene TRBJ2-7; TRBD1 agrees at 7 bases. V lost 0 bases and J lost 4; bases outside the gene matches: 3. CDR1 is LGHNA and CDR2 is YSLEER in the germline V gene. The CDR3 runs to 14 residues. The CDR3 coding sequence is TGCGCCAGCAGCCAAGATCGGGACAGTTACGAGCAGTACTTC. It encodes CASSQDRDSYEQYF.

This clonotype was detected ten times or more. The chain joins TRBV5-1 to TRBJ2-7; 11 bases fit TRBD2. Germline V CDR1 and CDR2: SGHRS, YFSETQ. There are 15 residues in the CDR3. J was trimmed by 3 bases and V by 3 bases; bases with no gene match: 5. The CDR3 nucleotides read TGCGCCAGCAGCTCCGGGACTAGCGGACTCTACGAGCAGTACTTC. Amino acids: CASSSGTSGLYEQYF.

This clonotype has just a few counts. The chain carries TRBV3-1 and TRBJ2-7; D unresolved. Germline V CDR1 and CDR2: LGHDT, YNNKEL (reference sequence). V lost 1 base and J lost 4, with 14 bases in between. The CDR3 totals 15 residues. The CDR3 loop is CASSQGSTAWYEQYF. CDR3 nucleotide sequence: TGTGCCAGCAGCCAAGGGTCTACAGCGTGGTACGAGCAGTACTTC.

This clonotype was counted a few times. The J gene is TRBJ1-2, the V gene TRBV20-1; D might be TRBD1 (5 bases). CDR1 and CDR2 (germline): DFQATT, SNEGSKA (reference sequence). V dropped 0 bases and J dropped 4 bases, with 15 bases sitting between them. CDR3 length: 15 residues. The CDR3 DNA follows: TGCAGTGCTAGAGATATTATCTGGGACCCCTATGGCTACACCTTC. Protein product: CSARDIIWDPYGYTF.

The chain couples TRBV7-9 to TRBJ1-2, with D uncertain. CDR1 and CDR2 from the germline V gene are SEHNR and FQNEAQ (reference sequence). CDR3 length: 14 amino acids. V was cut by 2 bases and J by 6 bases, with 13 bases left in between. This chain's CDR3 is CASSLQKAGDGYTF. Written as DNA, the CDR3 is TGTGCCAGCAGCTTACAAAAGGCCGGGGATGGCTACACCTTC.

The rearrangement uses TRBV6-4 and TRBJ2-1, with 11 bases matching TRBD2. Per the germline V gene, CDR1 is MRHNA and CDR2 is SNTAGT. The junction had 9 bases not matched to a gene; V was cut back by 6 bases and J by 8 bases. This CDR3 contains 15 residues. The CDR3: CASRPLAGAVHEQFF. The DNA for the CDR3 is TGTGCCAGCAGACCACTAGCGGGAGCGGTCCATGAGCAGTTCTTC.

There are a few counts of this clonotype. The chain employs TRBV7-6 and TRBJ2-1; D gene unclear. The V gene lost 5 bases and the J gene lost 9 bases, with 17 bases spanning the gap. Germline values: CDR1 SGHVS, CDR2 FNYEAQ. CDR3 size: 14 residues. The CDR3 coding sequence is TGTGCCAGCAGCGCCTTCGATGAGTACCCTGAGCAGTTCTTC. As protein: CASSAFDEYPEQFF. Full variable domain (remainder filled in from reference TRBV7-6 and TRBJ2-1): GAGVSQSPRYKVTKRGQDVALRCDPISGHVSLYWYRQALGQGPEFLTYFNYEAQQDKSGLPNDRFSAERPEGSISTLTIQRTEQRDSAMYRCASSAFDEYPEQFFGPGTRLTVL.

This clonotype was seen many times. The genes are TRBV19 and TRBJ2-1, with D tentatively TRBD1 or TRBD2 (5 bases each). The CDR3 covers 15 residues. V dropped 1 base and J dropped 9 bases, with 16 bases sitting between them. The V gene's germline CDR1 is LNHDA and CDR2 SQIVND (reference sequence). CDR3 region: CASSIGEITRGEQFF. In DNA form, the CDR3 reads TGTGCCAGTAGTATAGGCGAAATTACGAGGGGTGAGCAGTTCTTC.

This clonotype was detected only a few times. The chain is built from TRBV5-1 and TRBJ2-1, with 9 bases that match TRBD2. Per germline, CDR1 SGHRS and CDR2 YFSETQ. The ends lost 0 bases at V and 4 bases at J; junction bases unmatched: 5. The CDR3 is 16 residues long. CDR3 DNA sequence: TGCGCCAGCAGCTTGGAAGCGGGGGGTTCGTACAATGAGCAGTTCTTC. It is translated as CASSLEAGGSYNEQFF.

This clonotype was seen only once. This chain joins TRBV29-1 and TRBJ1-1; 10 bases match TRBD1. This CDR3 is 14 amino acids long. Per germline, CDR1 SQVTM and CDR2 ANQGSEA. The J segment lost 1 base and the V segment lost 8 bases, leaving 7 bases of the junction unmatched. The CDR3: CSLTGGYRNTEAFF. As DNA, the CDR3 is TGCAGCCTGACAGGGGGCTACAGGAACACTGAAGCTTTCTTT.

In its sample, this clonotype was seen a few times. The genes are TRBV6-5 and TRBJ2-7; D perhaps matches TRBD2 (6 bases). V was pared by 3 bases and J by 0 bases, with 15 bases between. CDR1 and CDR2 (germline): MNHEY, SVGAGI. This CDR3 is built from 16 residues. The CDR3: CASSYSGAVRSYEQYF. The CDR3 nucleotides read TGTGCCAGCAGTTATTCGGGAGCGGTCCGCTCCTACGAGCAGTACTTC.

This chain joins TRBV5-6 and TRBJ2-1; 13 nucleotides match TRBD2. Trimming took 4 bases from V and 10 from J; bases not matched to a gene: 8. From germline, CDR1 is SGHDT and CDR2 YYEEEE. The CDR3 has 15 residues. The CDR3 DNA reads TGTGCCAGCAGCGAACTAGCGGGGGGGCATAGGGAGCAGTTCTTC. Protein product: CASSELAGGHREQFF.

This clonotype is a singleton in its sample. The genes are TRBV7-9 and TRBJ2-1; D is ambiguous. CDR1 is SEHNR and CDR2 is FQNEAQ in the germline V gene (reference sequence). The CDR3 loop spans 13 amino acids. V gave up 6 bases and J gave up 6 bases, with 12 bases separating them. This CDR3 is CASRSGEPNEQFF. Written as DNA, the CDR3 is TGTGCCAGCAGGTCAGGAGAACCCAATGAGCAGTTCTTC.

V usage is TRBV4-3 and J usage is TRBJ2-7, with 8 bases fitting TRBD2. The germline gives CDR1 LGHNA, CDR2 YSLEER. The CDR3 has 14 amino acids. Trimming took 6 bases from V and 2 from J; bases not matched to a gene: 6. This chain's CDR3 is CASSASGGPYEQYF. The CDR3 DNA is TGCGCCAGCAGTGCCAGCGGGGGCCCCTACGAGCAGTACTTC.

This clonotype was observed at least ten times. The V and J genes are TRBV4-2 and TRBJ2-7; D call uncertain. The CDR3 is 11 amino acids. Germline V gives CDR1 LGHNA, CDR2 YNFKEQ. The V and J ends lost 5 bases and 0 bases respectively, with 2 bases between them. CDR3 residues: CASSGSYEQYF. DNA for the CDR3: TGTGCCAGCAGCGGCTCCTACGAGCAGTACTTC.